These 19 T cell receptor beta chains originate from one sample sequenced in a study of T cells expressing NK-cell markers. No DNA is given; TCRdb re-called the 5' RACE reads and lists each CDR3 protein once. This listing includes some 410,000 distinct CDR3 sequences. Sequenced: blood T cells: a sorted CD56 or NKG2C T cell subset, CD4+ or CD8+ T cells, or bulk PBMC T cells (not recorded which). These receptors were collected from a woman aged 18-70 years in good health.

V and J are TRBV4-2 and TRBJ2-3; the TCRdb D gene call, TRBD1, has no DNA to confirm it. Germline CDR1 is LGHNA and CDR2 is YNFKEQ. This CDR3 comprises 16 residues. The CDR3 is CASSQDWGGAADTQYF.

The V gene is TRBV5-1, the J gene TRBJ1-1; no DNA is available, so the TRBD1 call from TCRdb remains unchecked. CDR3 length: 15 amino acids. Germline lookup yields CDR1 SGHRS and CDR2 YFSETQ. The chain's CDR3 is CASREFPGQNTEAFF.

The CDR3 reads CASMGFGGSSYNEQFF. The V call is TRBV19, the J call TRBJ2-1; TCRdb picks TRBD1, but there is no DNA to check that call. Germline loops: CDR1 LNHDA, CDR2 SQIVND (reference sequence). The CDR3 has 16 residues. The whole variable domain, remainder taken from reference TRBV19 and TRBJ2-1, is DGGITQSPKYLFRKEGQNVTLSCEQNLNHDAMYWYRQDPGQGLRLIYYSQIVNDFQKGDIAEGYSVSREKKESFPLTVTSAQKNPTAFYLCASMGFGGSSYNEQFFGPGTRLTVL.

The J gene is TRBJ2-2, the V gene TRBV13; TCRdb gives TRBD1 as the D gene, but with no DNA this cannot be confirmed. The length of the CDR3 is 15 residues. CDR1 is PRHDT, CDR2 FYEKMQ, per germline (reference sequence). The CDR3 region is CASSLLTGSTGELFF.

The chain uses TRBV29-1 and TRBJ1-1; TCRdb's assignment of TRBD1 cannot be checked, as there is no DNA. The CDR3 loop spans 14 amino acids. CDR1 is SQVTM, CDR2 ANQGSEA, per germline. The CDR3 spells CSVHRDSLNTEAFF.

The gene calls are TRBV7-2 and TRBJ2-5. The CDR3 spans 12 residues. Germline CDR1 is SGHTA and CDR2 is FQGNSA. CDR3 residues: CASSLTLETQYF.

The chain has TRBV6-1 and TRBJ2-1; without DNA, the TCRdb call of TRBD2 cannot be checked. There are 14 residues in the CDR3. Germline loops: CDR1 MNHNS, CDR2 SASEGT. This CDR3 reads CASSGREWIYEQFF.

The chain has TRBV11-2 and TRBJ2-5. This CDR3 contains 13 residues. Germline lookup yields CDR1 SGHAT and CDR2 FQNNGV. The CDR3: CASSLVRSETQYF.

The chain's CDR3 is CASREDRGYTEAFF. The chain recombines TRBV6-1 with TRBJ1-1; absent DNA, TCRdb's TRBD1 call cannot be checked. The CDR3 contains 14 residues. Germline CDR1 is MNHNS and CDR2 is SASEGT.

V is TRBV20-1 and J is TRBJ1-3; TCRdb outputs TRBD1, but without DNA this stays unchecked. This CDR3 is 16 amino acids long. Germline V gene sequence: CDR1 DFQATT, CDR2 SNEGSKA (reference sequence). The CDR3 is CSAGPADGLSGNTIYF.

CDR3 amino acids: CASSPLLAGGTDTQYF. The V gene is TRBV18, the J gene TRBJ2-3; TCRdb's D gene call, TRBD2, goes unchecked for lack of DNA. CDR3 length equals 16 residues. Germline CDR1 and CDR2: KGHSH and LQKENI. The variable domain in full, completed from reference TRBV18 and TRBJ2-3, reads NAGVMQNPRHLVRRRGQEARLRCSPMKGHSHVYWYRQLPEEGLKFMVYLQKENIIDESGMPKERFSAEFPKEGPSILRIQQVVRGDSAAYFCASSPLLAGGTDTQYFGPGTRLTVL.

The V gene is TRBV6-1, the J gene TRBJ2-2; there is no DNA to check the TCRdb D call of TRBD1. The CDR3 totals 15 residues. Germline-derived CDR1 and CDR2 are MNHNS and SASEGT. CDR3 amino acids: CASTSGISYTGELFF.

The V and J genes are TRBV6-2 or TRBV6-3 and TRBJ2-7; the D gene TCRdb calls, TRBD2, cannot be checked with no DNA. CDR1 is MNHEY, CDR2 SVGEGT, per germline. The CDR3 consists of 16 residues. CDR3 amino acids: CASSYGAGRASYEQYF.

The CDR3 is CSARTGDTQYF. The rearrangement links TRBV20-1 to TRBJ2-3; TCRdb returns TRBD1, unconfirmable since there is no DNA. Germline V gene sequence: CDR1 DFQATT, CDR2 SNEGSKA (reference sequence). CDR3 length: 11 residues.

This chain joins TRBV4-1 and TRBJ2-2; TCRdb selects TRBD2, and the lack of DNA leaves this call unchecked. The CDR3 runs 16 residues. CDR1 MGHRA and CDR2 YSYEKL come from the germline V gene. The CDR3 is CASTLAGGQNTGELFF.

The chain is built from TRBV12-3 or TRBV12-4 and TRBJ1-2; as DNA is missing, the TRBD1 call by TCRdb cannot be tested. CDR3 length: 15 residues. Here the CDR3 reads CASSFAPSTGYGYTF.

This sequence joins TRBV5-1 and TRBJ2-1; TCRdb proposes TRBD2, but this gene call is untestable without DNA. The CDR3 spans 17 residues. The germline V gene encodes CDR1 SGHRS and CDR2 YFSETQ. The chain's CDR3 is CASSLNFPSESDNEQFF.

The chain links TRBV25-1 to TRBJ1-1; TCRdb calls TRBD1, which cannot be checked without DNA. Germline V gene data show CDR1 as MGHDK and CDR2 as SYGVNS. This CDR3 contains 11 residues. CDR3: CASSTGSGAFF.

The rearrangement links TRBV15 to TRBJ2-7; TCRdb's assignment of TRBD2 cannot be checked, as there is no DNA. This CDR3 has 14 amino acids. Germline CDR1 LNHNV, CDR2 YYDKDF (reference sequence). The CDR3 spells CATSTASGSYEQYF.